This TCR beta chain derives from a study of T cell responses to AZD1222 COVID-19 vaccine. Study observations and caveats: In the spike-specific TCR repertoire, nearly half reportedly target unmutated variant regions. Repertoires in all cases were sampled only once the peak T cell response had passed.

Trimming stripped 1 base from V and 2 bases from J, with 7 bases between. Germline assignment: CDR1 SGDLS and CDR2 YYNGEE. The CDR3 totals 13 residues. This clone occurred once. Its specificity is not known. The data were produced by immunoSEQ multiplex PCR, yet TCRdb's version contains in-frame clones alone and is incomplete. The repertoire holds 150,000 to 200,000 clones, with 90% to 95% as singletons. The chain recombines TRBV9 with TRBJ2-7; D call uncertain. The source of this sequence is an adult in good health. Here the sequenced sample was peripheral blood, taken on day 0 of AZD1222 vaccination. In DNA, the CDR3 is TGTGCCAGCAGCGTAAATGGAGCCTACGAGCAGTACTTC. Protein: CASSVNGAYEQYF.